The present T cell receptor (beta chain) was sequenced within a study of T-cell reconstitution after alpha-beta-depleted transplantation in children. This clonotype has a count of ten or more. V dropped 6 bases and J dropped 5 bases, with 21 bases sitting between them. This CDR3 region has 16 residues. Library preparation (for TCRbeta) was performed with unique molecular identifiers. TCRdb fed the PCR reads into MiXCR, producing one record per CDR3 protein. The sample yields about 410,000 distinct CDR3 sequences, around 20% seen once. The genes are TRBV12-3 or TRBV12-4 and TRBJ2-3; the D gene is possibly TRBD2 (7 bases). The sequence came from a human donor who donated a stem cell graft to a child with acute myeloid leukemia. The sequences come from PBMCs from the stem cell graft donor, collected from the stem cell graft. The CDR3 bases are TGTGCCAGCAGCCTCTTTGAGGGGGGGGTTGGAGATACGCAGTATTTT. This sequence encodes CASSLFEGGVGDTQYF.